The 13 T cell receptor beta chains below were found in one sample sequenced in a study of cytomegalovirus exposure and HLA in healthy donors. It was with 60 Vbeta and 13 Jbeta primers that the PCR ran. The repertoire was sequenced with immunoSEQ multiplex PCR; TCRdb's copy has only in-frame clones and lacks some. The profile shows fewer than 200,000 clones, approximately 80% of them singletons. Sequencing was carried out using PBMCs. These receptors came from a young woman in good health and CMV-seronegative.

The chain combines TRBV2 with TRBJ1-6, with TRBD1 matching 10 bases. Germline V gives CDR1 SNHLY, CDR2 FYNNEI. This CDR3 is 16 amino acids long. V was pared by 6 bases and J by 1 base, with 3 bases of the junction left unmatched. CDR3 in amino acids: CASSRDRGSYNSPLHF. The CDR3, as DNA: TGTGCCAGCAGCCGGGACAGGGGTTCCTATAATTCACCCCTCCACTTT.

The rearrangement links TRBV25-1 to TRBJ2-5, with D maybe TRBD1 (5 bases). CDR3 length equals 14 residues. Germline-derived CDR1 and CDR2 are MGHDK and SYGVNS. V was cut by 3 bases and J by 4 bases, with 12 bases left in between. CDR3 in amino acids: CASSDRRVSETQYF. The CDR3 DNA is TGTGCCAGCAGTGATCGCAGGGTTTCAGAGACCCAGTACTTC.

This chain uses TRBV28 with TRBJ1-2, with D tentatively TRBD1 (5 bases). V gave up 7 bases and J gave up 0 bases, with 12 bases separating them. Germline lookup yields CDR1 MDHEN and CDR2 SYDVKM. The CDR3 loop spans 14 amino acids. The CDR3 loop reads CASTTGNTNYGYTF. The CDR3 coding sequence is TGTGCCAGCACTACAGGAAATACTAACTATGGCTACACCTTC.

This sequence joins TRBV6-1 and TRBJ1-1, with TRBD1 matching 9 bases. This CDR3 has 16 residues. Germline V gives CDR1 MNHNS, CDR2 SASEGT. V shed 0 bases, J shed 1 base, and the junction held 3 bases outside the gene matches. In DNA, the CDR3 is TGTGCCAGCAGTGAAGCGTCGGGACAGGGGAACACTGAAGCTTTCTTT. This codes for CASSEASGQGNTEAFF.

This chain joins TRBV4-1 and TRBJ2-1, with D possibly being TRBD2 (6 bases). Germline loops: CDR1 MGHRA, CDR2 YSYEKL. V was pared by 0 bases and J by 0 bases, with 12 bases between. There are 17 residues in the CDR3. CDR3: CASSQDLYGSSYNEQFF. DNA of the CDR3: TGCGCCAGCAGCCAAGACCTGTACGGGAGCTCCTACAATGAGCAGTTCTTC.

This chain links TRBV6-4 with TRBJ2-1; 12 positions agree with TRBD2. The germline CDR1 and CDR2 sequences are MRHNA and SNTAGT. The CDR3 contains 15 residues. Unmatched junction bases numbered 5, after V lost 6 bases and J lost 5 bases. The CDR3 DNA follows: TGTGCCAGCAGCCGTTCTAGCGGGGGGGACAATGAGCAGTTCTTC. Translating it yields CASSRSSGGDNEQFF.

This chain uses TRBV20-1 with TRBJ2-7; D gene ambiguous. Per the germline V gene, CDR1 is DFQATT and CDR2 is SNEGSKA (reference sequence). The CDR3 is 11 residues long. V was trimmed by 5 bases and J by 4 bases, leaving 9 bases between them. The CDR3 region is CSAWSGYEQYF. The CDR3 DNA sequence: TGCAGTGCTTGGTCAGGATACGAGCAGTACTTC.

The chain links TRBV27 to TRBJ1-6; 8 positions match TRBD1. J lost 9 bases, V lost 5 bases, and 9 bases had no gene match. CDR1 MNHEY and CDR2 SMNVEV come from the germline V gene (reference sequence). There are 15 residues in the CDR3. This CDR3 reads CASSPWDRLGSPLHF. The CDR3 nucleotides read TGTGCCAGCAGTCCTTGGGACAGGCTGGGTTCACCCCTCCACTTT.

Concerning this clone itself: This may come from a read error, since a much larger clone is one base off. The rearrangement joins TRBV13 to TRBJ1-4; 10 bases align to TRBD1. V gave up 5 bases and J gave up 8 bases; unmatched junction bases: 2. Germline CDR1 PRHDT, CDR2 FYEKMQ (reference sequence). CDR3 size: 13 residues. The CDR3 spells CASSRDRGEKLFF. Here the CDR3 DNA reads TGTGCCAGCAGCCGGGACAGGGGAGAAAAACTGTTTTTT.

In regard to this clone: Compared with germline, one end of the junction differs, possibly owing to a read error. The chain joins TRBV18 to TRBJ2-7, with 10 bases matching TRBD2. CDR1 is KGHSH, CDR2 LQKENI, per germline. The CDR3 covers 15 residues. As DNA, the CDR3 is TGTGCCAGCTCCCCACTAGCGGGGTTACACTACGAGCAGTACTTC. Translation gives CASSPLAGLHYEQYF.

CDR3: CASSLKQSYEQYF. CDR3 coding DNA: TGTGCCAGCAGCTTAAAACAGAGCTACGAGCAGTACTTC. V gene TRBV7-9 combines with J gene TRBJ2-7; D remains ambiguous. The germline V and J ends were trimmed by 2 bases and 3 bases, with 8 bases remaining between them. This CDR3 comprises 13 residues. The germline CDR1 and CDR2 sequences are SEHNR and FQNEAQ (reference sequence).

The chain links TRBV28 to TRBJ1-4; tentative D call: TRBD1 (6 bases). The CDR3 runs to 14 residues. With 5 bases removed from V and 8 bases from J, the gap between germline ends came to 15 bases. Germline V gene sequence: CDR1 MDHEN, CDR2 SYDVKM. CDR3 nucleotide sequence: TGTGCCAGCAGTCCTGGACAGTTTCGGGAAAAACTGTTTTTT. It yields the protein CASSPGQFREKLFF. The entire variable domain, with the rest obtained from reference TRBV28 and TRBJ1-4, is as follows: DVKVTQSSRYLVKRTGEKVFLECVQDMDHENMFWYRQDPGLGLRLIYFSYDVKMKEKGDIPEGYSVSREKKERFSLILESASTNQTSMYLCASSPGQFREKLFFGSGTQLSVL.

This clone has a single count. The gene calls are TRBV5-4 and TRBJ2-2, with 8 bases lining up with TRBD1. After removal of 1 base from V and 4 bases from J, the junction contained 9 bases not matched to a gene. The CDR3 is 17 amino acids. Germline loops: CDR1 SGHNT, CDR2 YYREEE (reference sequence). The CDR3 bases are TGTGCCAGCAGCTTGCCGAAGGGCAGGGGGCGCACCGGGGAGCTGTTTTTT. Translated, it gives CASSLPKGRGRTGELFF.